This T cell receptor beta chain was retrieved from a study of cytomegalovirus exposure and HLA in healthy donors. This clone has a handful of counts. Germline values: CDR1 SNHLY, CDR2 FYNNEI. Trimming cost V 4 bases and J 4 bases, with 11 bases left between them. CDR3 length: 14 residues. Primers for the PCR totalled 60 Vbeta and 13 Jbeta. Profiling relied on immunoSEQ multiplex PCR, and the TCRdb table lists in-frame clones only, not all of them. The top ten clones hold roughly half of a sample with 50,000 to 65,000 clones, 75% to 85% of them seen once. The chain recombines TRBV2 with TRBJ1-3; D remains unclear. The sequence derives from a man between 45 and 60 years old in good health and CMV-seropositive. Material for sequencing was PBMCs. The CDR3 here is CASSVGVSGNTIYF. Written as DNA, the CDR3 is TGTGCCAGCAGTGTTGGAGTTTCGGGAAACACCATATATTTT.